This T cell receptor (beta chain) was sequenced in a study of spatial heterogeneity in lung cancer. In the study overall: The donors comprised about 69 untreated early-stage non-small cell lung cancer patients. Follow-up PBMC samples were sequenced when available, at a median of approximately two years after resection. There were consistently more beta-chain sequences detected than alpha-chain sequences.

Only a few counts were recorded for this clonotype. All TCR cDNA molecules were individually tagged with a unique molecular identifier. TCRdb reanalysed the 5' RACE reads using MiXCR and keeps one entry per CDR3 protein. The sample consists of more than 25,000 distinct CDR3 sequences, about 5.2% of them appearing once. The ends were cut back, 6 bases at V and 3 bases at J, with 9 bases in the middle. The CDR3 contains 13 residues. Stated time point: blood at routine non-recurrence follow-up after resection. The sequences come from PBMCs, collected at follow-up. The rearrangement joins TRBV12-3 or TRBV12-4 to TRBJ1-5; no definite D call. This clonotype originated in a female donor with early-stage non-small cell lung cancer. The CDR3 DNA reads as TGTGCCAGCAGAGCACGGATCAATCAGCCCCAGCATTTT. This codes for CASRARINQPQHF.